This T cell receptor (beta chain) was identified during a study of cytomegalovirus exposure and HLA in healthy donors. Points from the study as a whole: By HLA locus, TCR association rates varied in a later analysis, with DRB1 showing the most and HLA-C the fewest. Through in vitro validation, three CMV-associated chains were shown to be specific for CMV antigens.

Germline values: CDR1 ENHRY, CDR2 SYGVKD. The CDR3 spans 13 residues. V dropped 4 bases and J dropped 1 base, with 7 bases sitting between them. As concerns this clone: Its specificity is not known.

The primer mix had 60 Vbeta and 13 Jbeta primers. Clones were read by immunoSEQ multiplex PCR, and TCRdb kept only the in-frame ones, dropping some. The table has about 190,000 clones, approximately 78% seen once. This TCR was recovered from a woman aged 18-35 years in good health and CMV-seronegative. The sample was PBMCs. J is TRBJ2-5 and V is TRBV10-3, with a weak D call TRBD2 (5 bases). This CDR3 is CAISGTSQETQYF. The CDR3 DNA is TGTGCCATCAGTGGGACTTCCCAAGAGACCCAGTACTTC.